This T cell receptor (beta chain) was identified during a study of PD-L1 blockade in urothelial cancer. The overall study: The median number of T cells present in blood samples was under 150,000.

Time point in this sample: peripheral blood 6 weeks after treatment start. Locally advanced or metastatic urothelial carcinoma affected all patients. Every patient provided from 1 to 8 samples, collected pretreatment and on-treatment. Sequencing used immunoSEQ multiplex PCR; TCRdb keeps in-frame clones, though not all of them. The data show 38,000 or so clones, roughly 84% seen once. This clone was counted once. The CDR3 is 16 residues long. The germline V gene encodes CDR1 MGHRA and CDR2 YSYEKL. V lost 4 bases to trimming and J lost 2 bases; unmatched junction nucleotides: 7. Material: PBMCs, obtained around atezolizumab (anti-PD-L1) treatment. The chain combines TRBV4-1 with TRBJ2-3, with 9 bases identical to TRBD1. The clonotype was recovered from a man in his sixties or seventies with urothelial cancer. This CDR3 is CASSRGDRAYTDTQYF. The CDR3, as DNA: TGCGCCAGCAGCCGAGGGGACAGGGCCTACACAGATACGCAGTATTTT.